Listed below are T cell receptor beta chains from one sample, sequenced in a study of response to subunit inactivated influenza vaccine. TCRdb passed the RT-PCR reads through MiXCR, listing each CDR3 protein once. The sample has around 520,000 distinct CDR3 sequences, 10% to 15% seen once. Material: PBMCs from blood, obtained on the day of vaccination. These TCRs come from a man aged 45 to 65 who received an inactivated influenza vaccine. Both conserved end residues are part of each CDR3. D genes are given only for firm matches. Some rows have no size entry. The others give once, few or many, or a class for an expanded clone.

j_call: TRBJ2-1; clone_size: .; d_call: .; v_call: TRBV20-1; cdr3_nt: TGCAGTGCTGCAAGGCCTAGCGAGTACAATGAGCAGTTCTTC; cdr3_aa: CSAARPSEYNEQFF
j_call: TRBJ2-1; clone_size: once; d_call: TRBD2; v_call: TRBV5-6; cdr3_nt: TGTGCCAGCAGGGGGAGCGGGGGACCCGTGAATGAGCAGTTCTTC; cdr3_aa: CASRGSGGPVNEQFF
j_call: TRBJ2-5; clone_size: .; d_call: TRBD1; v_call: TRBV7-2; cdr3_nt: TGTGCCAGCAGTAAGGGGGCCGGAGAGACCCAGTACTTC; cdr3_aa: CASSKGAGETQYF
j_call: TRBJ2-6; clone_size: .; d_call: TRBD2; v_call: TRBV29-1; cdr3_nt: TGCAGCGGCGGACTAGCGGGAGGGCCTTATGGGGCCAACGTCCTGACTTTC; cdr3_aa: CSGGLAGGPYGANVLTF
j_call: TRBJ2-2; clone_size: .; d_call: .; v_call: TRBV6-2/TRBV6-3; cdr3_nt: TGTGCCAGCAGTTGGTACAGGGATACCGGGGAGCTGTTTTTT; cdr3_aa: CASSWYRDTGELFF
j_call: TRBJ2-1; clone_size: many; d_call: TRBD2; v_call: TRBV28; cdr3_nt: TGTGCCAGCAGCTTAGGCCTAGCGGCATACAATGAGCAGTTCTTC; cdr3_aa: CASSLGLAAYNEQFF
j_call: TRBJ2-3; clone_size: .; d_call: .; v_call: TRBV10-3; cdr3_nt: TGTGCCATCAGTGAGTCAGAGGGGACTAGCACAGATACGCAGTATTTT; cdr3_aa: CAISESEGTSTDTQYF
j_call: TRBJ2-7; clone_size: few; d_call: .; v_call: TRBV28; cdr3_nt: TGTGCCAGCAGTGAACTAAACTACGAGCAGTACTTC; cdr3_aa: CASSELNYEQYF
j_call: TRBJ1-1; clone_size: few; d_call: .; v_call: TRBV18; cdr3_nt: TGTGCCAGCTCATCTCCGGGTCCTAGGGTCACTGAAGCTTTCTTT; cdr3_aa: CASSSPGPRVTEAFF
j_call: TRBJ2-5; clone_size: few; d_call: .; v_call: TRBV20-1; cdr3_nt: TGCAGTGAGGGAATCCAAGAGACCCAGTACTTC; cdr3_aa: CSEGIQETQYF
j_call: TRBJ2-1; clone_size: .; d_call: TRBD1; v_call: TRBV7-8; cdr3_nt: TGTGCCAGCAGCTCCCAGGGGGCGACCTCCTACAATGAGCAGTTCTTC; cdr3_aa: CASSSQGATSYNEQFF
j_call: TRBJ2-1; clone_size: few; d_call: TRBD2; v_call: TRBV20-1; cdr3_nt: TGCAGTGCTAGGGCATTGGGAACTAGCGGGATGAGCTCCTACAATGAGCAGTTCTTC; cdr3_aa: CSARALGTSGMSSYNEQFF
j_call: TRBJ2-1; clone_size: .; d_call: TRBD2; v_call: TRBV2; cdr3_nt: TGTGCCAGCAGAATCTGGCTAGCGGGGGCCTACAATGAGCAGTTCTTC; cdr3_aa: CASRIWLAGAYNEQFF
j_call: TRBJ2-2; clone_size: few; d_call: TRBD1; v_call: TRBV6-2/TRBV6-3; cdr3_nt: TGTGCCAGCAGTAAGACAGGGGTAGGCACCGGGGAGCTGTTTTTT; cdr3_aa: CASSKTGVGTGELFF
j_call: TRBJ2-1; clone_size: few; d_call: .; v_call: TRBV7-9; cdr3_nt: TGTGCCAGCAGCCTCTGGGAGGGACAGGTCTACAATGAGCAGTTCTTC; cdr3_aa: CASSLWEGQVYNEQFF
j_call: TRBJ2-3; clone_size: few; d_call: TRBD2; v_call: TRBV29-1; cdr3_nt: TGCAGCGTTGGGGACCTAGCGGGAAGAACAGATACGCAGTATTTT; cdr3_aa: CSVGDLAGRTDTQYF
j_call: TRBJ2-1; clone_size: many; d_call: TRBD2; v_call: TRBV29-1; cdr3_nt: TGCAGCGTTGAGGGGGGAGGGGTGTTCAATGAGCAGTTCTTC; cdr3_aa: CSVEGGGVFNEQFF
j_call: TRBJ2-1; clone_size: few; d_call: TRBD1; v_call: TRBV5-1; cdr3_nt: TGCGCCAGCAGCATTACAGGGGGTTCCTACAATGAGCAGTTCTTC; cdr3_aa: CASSITGGSYNEQFF
j_call: TRBJ2-7; clone_size: few; d_call: .; v_call: TRBV3-1; cdr3_nt: TGTGCCAGCAGCCCCACGGCCCTTCGAGGCTCCTACGAGCAGTACTTC; cdr3_aa: CASSPTALRGSYEQYF
j_call: TRBJ2-3; clone_size: few; d_call: .; v_call: TRBV12-3/TRBV12-4; cdr3_nt: TGTGCCAGCAGCTCCGGGTGGATGGGCACAGATACGCAGTATTTT; cdr3_aa: CASSSGWMGTDTQYF
j_call: TRBJ2-2; clone_size: .; d_call: .; v_call: TRBV4-3; cdr3_nt: TGCGCCAGCAGCCAAAAAACTAGGTCCGGGGAGCTGTTTTTT; cdr3_aa: CASSQKTRSGELFF
j_call: TRBJ2-1; clone_size: few; d_call: TRBD2; v_call: TRBV29-1; cdr3_nt: TGCAGCGTTGAACGTACCGGGGGGGAGCAGTTCTTC; cdr3_aa: CSVERTGGEQFF